This is a list of T cell receptor beta chains from one sample in a study of regulatory T cells in long-lasting Graves disease. In TCRdb, the multiplex PCR reads were re-called with MiXCR into one record per CDR3 protein. The table records around 480,000 distinct CDR3 sequences, about 16% of them present only once. This sample was shared with a second study, whose subject was T cells in Graves' hyperthyroidism and ophthalmopathy.

The source material was peripheral blood mononuclear cells (PBMCs), sampled at new diagnosis, from a patient treated with antithyroid drugs. These receptors all come from a woman aged 35-65 years with Graves disease. Each CDR3 is given without its conserved first and last residue.

TRBV30,AWSTGTGSEQY
TRBV11-2,ASSFSGGFSKQF
TRBV7-6,ASSLELAGGSVRNQPQH
TRBV27,ASSVIRSYNEQF
TRBV7-8,ASSSLQGPSTDTQY
TRBV6-2/TRBV6-3,ASSYRASSGANVLT
TRBV5-1,ASAGAGFDYT
TRBV18,ASSPSHTGELF
TRBV24-1,ATSDIAGGTDTQY
TRBV29-1,SVETGGSYGYT
TRBV20-1,SAPGQGGNEQF
TRBV15,ATSREGILGGEQY
TRBV5-1,ASSSTGLAGGKETQY
TRBV18,ASSPRQDNYGYT
TRBV13,ASSTRTGEVEKLF
TRBV10-3,AIREQGTANYGYT
TRBV19,ASSILLGVTSGGATSTDTQY
TRBV28,ASSPRLAGSYEQY
TRBV29-1,SACRDEKNEQY
TRBV30,AWRATGYTSGYT
TRBV18,ASRLQSTEAF
TRBV28,ASSSHGGGDYGYT
TRBV5-1,ASSSHRGNTEAF
TRBV5-1,ASSLGTGYPFNEQF
TRBV18,ASSPGAAEQF
TRBV20-1,SARDSSQGNRGQPQH
TRBV12-3/TRBV12-4,ASTSVTGGGTDTQY
TRBV12-3/TRBV12-4,ASSLVFTMNTEAF
TRBV6-5,ASSSFTAPTEAF
TRBV4-1,ASSQEAPGGETQY
TRBV18,ASSTDGGNTEAF
TRBV6-2/TRBV6-3,ASSFRREGEAF
TRBV7-2,ASSLEYTLYNSPLH
TRBV11-1,ASSLGPALLAKNIQY
TRBV7-3,ASSQGTSGNNEQF
TRBV28,ASSFTGSSGNTIY
TRBV5-1,ASSLAPGLDYNEQF
TRBV5-1,ASSLDSSYNEQL
TRBV3-1,AISRRSFQETQY
TRBV7-9,ASSLAGGLHNEQF
TRBV7-9,ASSFATERYGYT